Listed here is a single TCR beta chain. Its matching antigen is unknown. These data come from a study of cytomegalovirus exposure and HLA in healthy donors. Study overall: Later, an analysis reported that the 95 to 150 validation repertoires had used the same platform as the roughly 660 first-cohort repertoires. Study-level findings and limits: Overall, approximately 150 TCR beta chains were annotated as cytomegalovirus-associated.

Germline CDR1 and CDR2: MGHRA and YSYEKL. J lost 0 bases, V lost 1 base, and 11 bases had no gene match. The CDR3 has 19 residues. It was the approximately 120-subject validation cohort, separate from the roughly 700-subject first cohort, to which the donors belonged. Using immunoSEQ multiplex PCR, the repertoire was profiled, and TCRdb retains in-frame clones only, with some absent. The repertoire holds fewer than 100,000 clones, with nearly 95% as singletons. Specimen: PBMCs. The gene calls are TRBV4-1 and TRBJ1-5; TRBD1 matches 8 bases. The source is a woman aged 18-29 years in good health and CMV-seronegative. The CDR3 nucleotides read TGCGCCAGCAGCCAAGGGCGGACAGGGAAATTGGGTAGCAATCAGCCCCAGCATTTT. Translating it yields CASSQGRTGKLGSNQPQHF.